This T cell receptor beta chain derives from a study of multiple sclerosis patients with progressive multifocal leukoencephalopathy. Study results and caveats: Lower normalized Shannon entropy suggested reduced TRB diversity in most PML patients. It is unclear whether the findings reflect JC virus infection or general immunocompromise.

Trimming stripped 0 bases from V and 10 bases from J, with 9 bases between. The CDR3 has 12 residues. Germline V gives CDR1 LNHNV, CDR2 YYDKDF (reference sequence). The time point here: 5 to 6 months of natalizumab therapy. At 6 months of natalizumab came T1, and at 12 months came T2. Concerning this clone: Its antigen is undetermined.

Method: immunoSEQ multiplex PCR; TCRdb's copy keeps in-frame clones and lacks some. The data hold some 31,000 clones, with nearly 90% observed a single time. This sequence originates from a human donor with multiple sclerosis. Sample: PBMCs, taken from a patient treated with natalizumab. The V and J genes are TRBV15 and TRBJ1-1; D is unclear. DNA of the CDR3: TGTGCCACCAGCAGAGAACGGTTGAGAGCTTTCTTT. It yields the protein CATSRERLRAFF.